This paragraph covers one T cell receptor (beta chain) sequence. Its antigen is unknown. This specimen belongs to a study of shared clonotypes between healthy human individuals. Study-wide findings and caveats: Compared with clonotypes that all four donors shared, non-shared clonotypes had lower generation probabilities. Genetic and exposure-history diversity was limited by the small donor number.

V lost 0 bases to trimming and J lost 5 bases, with 14 bases between them. Germline assignment: CDR1 SGDLS and CDR2 YYNGEE. This CDR3 contains 15 residues. Naive CD45RA+ and memory CD45RA-negative subsets were split from CD4+ cells. TCRdb's copy holds only in-frame clones and misses some; the assay was immunoSEQ multiplex PCR. The sample includes a few million clones, 85% to 95% seen only once; the top ten take 0.39%. The sequenced material came from naive CD4+ T cells from PBMCs. Subset indicated: CD45RA+ positively selected. V is TRBV9 and J is TRBJ1-2; D gene uncertain. The receptor was isolated from a man between 18 and 35 years old in good health. Some clones in this sample may be carry-over from other donors' samples. CDR3 residues: CASSVVTSPRYGYTF. The CDR3 nucleotides read TGTGCCAGCAGCGTAGTGACTTCACCGCGGTATGGCTACACCTTC.